This paragraph reports one T cell receptor (beta chain). The antigen is not known. Assay: immunoSEQ multiplex PCR; the TCRdb copy retains only in-frame clones and omits some. This sample has some 100,000 clones; around 88% occur once, and the top ten carry approximately 6.3%. The data were taken from a study of PD-1 blockade in classical Hodgkin lymphoma. In the study overall: Patients were given intravenous nivolumab, 3 mg/kg, every 2 weeks. Overall study findings and caveats: Some patients started nivolumab under 1 year after ASCT, and they were excluded. Only CD4+ TCR diversity, not CD8+, had risen significantly by C4D1. Before treatment, TCR diversity in newly diagnosed patients was reportedly lower than in healthy donors.

V dropped 1 base and J dropped 0 bases, with 10 bases sitting between them. The CDR3 has 16 residues. Germline-derived CDR1 and CDR2 are MNHEY and SMNVEV (reference sequence). Brentuximab vedotin exposure varied, and every patient relapsed after autologous stem cell transplantation. The sequencing here drew on peripheral blood mononuclear cells (PBMCs), taken before the second cycle of nivolumab. The receptor's source is a human donor with classical Hodgkin lymphoma. The chain combines TRBV27 with TRBJ2-1; D unclear. CDR3: CASSLYRASSYNEQFF. The CDR3 nucleotides read TGTGCCAGCAGTTTATATCGGGCGAGCTCCTACAATGAGCAGTTCTTC.